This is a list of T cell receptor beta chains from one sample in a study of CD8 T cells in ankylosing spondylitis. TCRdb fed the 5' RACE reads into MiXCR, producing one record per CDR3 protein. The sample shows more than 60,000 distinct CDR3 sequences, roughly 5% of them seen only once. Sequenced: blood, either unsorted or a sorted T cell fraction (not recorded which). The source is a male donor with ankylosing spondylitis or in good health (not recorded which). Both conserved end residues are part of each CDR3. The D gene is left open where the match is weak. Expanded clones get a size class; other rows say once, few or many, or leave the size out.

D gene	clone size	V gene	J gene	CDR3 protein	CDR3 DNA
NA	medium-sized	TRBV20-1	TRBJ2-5	CSATGPGHQETQYF	TGCAGTGCTACCGGACCGGGGCATCAAGAGACCCAGTACTTC
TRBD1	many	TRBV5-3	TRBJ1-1	CARSWDRGRDTEAFF	TGTGCCAGAAGCTGGGACAGGGGGAGAGACACTGAAGCTTTCTTT
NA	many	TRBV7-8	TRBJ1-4	CASSTATNEKLFF	TGTGCCAGCAGCACCGCAACTAATGAAAAACTGTTTTTT
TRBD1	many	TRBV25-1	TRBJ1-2	CASSERAGGTGANYGYTF	TGTGCCAGCAGTGAACGGGCCGGGGGGACAGGCGCGAACTATGGCTACACCTTC
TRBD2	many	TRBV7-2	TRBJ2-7	CASSLRLAGGSEYF	TGTGCCAGCAGCTTAAGACTAGCGGGGGGTTCGGAGTACTTC
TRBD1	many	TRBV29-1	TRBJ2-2	CSARPGQGLAGELFF	TGCAGCGCTCGCCCGGGACAGGGGTTAGCCGGGGAGCTGTTTTTT
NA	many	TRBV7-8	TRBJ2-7	CASSFDRAYEQYF	TGTGCCAGCTCCTTCGACCGAGCCTACGAGCAGTACTTC
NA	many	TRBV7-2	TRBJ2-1	CASSLRVQPHEQFF	TGTGCCAGCAGCTTACGGGTTCAACCCCATGAGCAGTTCTTC
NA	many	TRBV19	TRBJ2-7	CASNVGSGGRDEQYF	TGTGCCAGTAACGTTGGGTCGGGGGGCCGCGACGAGCAGTACTTC
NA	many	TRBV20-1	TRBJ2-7	CSAVPVGYEQYF	TGCAGTGCTGTCCCGGTTGGCTACGAGCAGTACTTC
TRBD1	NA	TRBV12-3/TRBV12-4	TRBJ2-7	CASSARQGRSEQYF	TGTGCCAGCAGTGCCCGACAGGGCCGGAGCGAGCAGTACTTC
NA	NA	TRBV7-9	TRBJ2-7	CASSPNSGHRYYEQYF	TGTGCCAGCAGCCCAAACAGCGGACACCGATACTACGAGCAGTACTTC